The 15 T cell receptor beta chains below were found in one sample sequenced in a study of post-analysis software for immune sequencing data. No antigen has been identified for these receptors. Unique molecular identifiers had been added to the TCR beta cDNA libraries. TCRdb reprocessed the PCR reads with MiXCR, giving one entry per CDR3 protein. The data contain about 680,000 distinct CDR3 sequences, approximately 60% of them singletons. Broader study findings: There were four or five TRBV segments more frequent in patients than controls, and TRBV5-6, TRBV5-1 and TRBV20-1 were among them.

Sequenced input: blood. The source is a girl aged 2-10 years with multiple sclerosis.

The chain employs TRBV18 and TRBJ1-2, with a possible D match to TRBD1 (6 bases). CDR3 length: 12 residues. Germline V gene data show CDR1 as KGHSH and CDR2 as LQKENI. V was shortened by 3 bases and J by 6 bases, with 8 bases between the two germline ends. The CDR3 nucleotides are TGTGCCAGCTCACCCGACAGGAATGGCTACACCTTC. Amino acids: CASSPDRNGYTF.

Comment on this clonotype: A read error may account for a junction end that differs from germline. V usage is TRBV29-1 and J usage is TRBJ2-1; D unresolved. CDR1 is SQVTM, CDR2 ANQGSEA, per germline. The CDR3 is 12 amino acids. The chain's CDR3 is CSVEGPTNEQFF. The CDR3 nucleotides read TGCAGCGTGGAAGGGCCAACGAATGAGCAGTTCTTC.

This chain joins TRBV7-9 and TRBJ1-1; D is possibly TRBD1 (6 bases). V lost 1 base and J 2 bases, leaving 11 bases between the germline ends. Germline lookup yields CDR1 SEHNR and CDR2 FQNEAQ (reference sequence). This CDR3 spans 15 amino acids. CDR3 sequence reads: CASSLVAGANTEAFF. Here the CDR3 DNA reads TGTGCCAGCAGCTTAGTAGCGGGGGCTAACACTGAAGCTTTCTTT.

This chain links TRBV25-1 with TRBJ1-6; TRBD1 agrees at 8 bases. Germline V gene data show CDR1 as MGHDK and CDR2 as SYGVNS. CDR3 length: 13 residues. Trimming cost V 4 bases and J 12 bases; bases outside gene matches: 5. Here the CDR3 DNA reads TGTGCCAGCAGTGCCGGACAGGGTTTACCCCTCCACTTT. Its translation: CASSAGQGLPLHF.

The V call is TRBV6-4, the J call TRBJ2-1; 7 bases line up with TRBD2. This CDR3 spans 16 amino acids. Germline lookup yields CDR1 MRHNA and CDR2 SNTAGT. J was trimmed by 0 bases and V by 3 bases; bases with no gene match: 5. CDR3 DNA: TGTGCCAGCAGTGATGCGGGGGTTAACTCCTACAATGAGCAGTTCTTC. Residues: CASSDAGVNSYNEQFF.

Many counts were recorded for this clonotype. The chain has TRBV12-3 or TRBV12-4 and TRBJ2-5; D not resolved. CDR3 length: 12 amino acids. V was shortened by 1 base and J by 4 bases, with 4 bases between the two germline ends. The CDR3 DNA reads TGTGCCAGCAGTTTAGTGGCAGAGACCCAGTACTTC. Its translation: CASSLVAETQYF.

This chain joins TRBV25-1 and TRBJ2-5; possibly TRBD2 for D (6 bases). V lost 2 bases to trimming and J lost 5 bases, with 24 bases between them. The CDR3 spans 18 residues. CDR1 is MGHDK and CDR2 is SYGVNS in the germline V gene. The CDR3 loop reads CASSERLLDSPAGETQYF. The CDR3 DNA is TGTGCCAGCAGTGAACGGCTTCTAGACAGCCCGGCGGGGGAGACCCAGTACTTC. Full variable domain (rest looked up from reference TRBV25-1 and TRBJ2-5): EADIYQTPRYLVIGTGKKITLECSQTMGHDKMYWYQQDPGMELHLIHYSYGVNSTEKGDLSSESTVSRIRTEHFPLTLESARPSHTSQYLCASSERLLDSPAGETQYFGPGTRLLVL.

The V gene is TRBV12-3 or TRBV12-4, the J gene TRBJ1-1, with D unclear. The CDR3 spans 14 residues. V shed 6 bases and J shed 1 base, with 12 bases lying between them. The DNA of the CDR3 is TGTGCCAGCAGCTTTTCTACACCGAACACTGAAGCTTTCTTT. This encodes CASSFSTPNTEAFF.

The CDR3 DNA follows: TGCAGCCCCCTGAGGCTGAACACTGAAGCTTTCTTT. It is translated as CSPLRLNTEAFF. The chain couples TRBV29-1 to TRBJ1-1; D not certain. Germline CDR1 is SQVTM and CDR2 is ANQGSEA. The CDR3 length is 12 residues. V was clipped by 8 bases and J by 0 bases, with 10 bases between them.

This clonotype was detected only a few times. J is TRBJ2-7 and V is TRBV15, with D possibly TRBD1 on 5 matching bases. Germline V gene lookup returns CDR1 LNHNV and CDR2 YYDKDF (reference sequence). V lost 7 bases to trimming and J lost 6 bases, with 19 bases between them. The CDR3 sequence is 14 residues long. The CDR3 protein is CATTSTDQFPEQYF. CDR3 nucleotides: TGTGCCACCACCTCGACAGACCAATTTCCCGAGCAGTACTTC. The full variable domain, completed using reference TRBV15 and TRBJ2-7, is DAMVIQNPRYQVTQFGKPVTLSCSQTLNHNVMYWYQQKSSQAPKLLFHYYDKDFNNEADTPDNFQSRRPNTSFCFLDIRSPGLGDTAMYLCATTSTDQFPEQYFGPGTRLTVT.

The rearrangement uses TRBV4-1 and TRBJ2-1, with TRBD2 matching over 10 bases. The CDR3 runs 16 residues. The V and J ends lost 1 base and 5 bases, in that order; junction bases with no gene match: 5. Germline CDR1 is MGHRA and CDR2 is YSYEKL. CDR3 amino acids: CASSQVGTSDDNEQFF. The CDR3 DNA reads TGCGCCAGCAGCCAAGTCGGGACTAGCGACGACAATGAGCAGTTCTTC.

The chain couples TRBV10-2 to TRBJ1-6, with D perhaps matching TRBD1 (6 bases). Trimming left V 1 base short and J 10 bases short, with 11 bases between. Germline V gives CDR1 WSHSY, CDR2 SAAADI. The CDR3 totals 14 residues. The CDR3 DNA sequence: TGCGCCAGCAGTGAGTTACGGGGGCGGTCACCCCTCCACTTT. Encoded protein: CASSELRGRSPLHF.

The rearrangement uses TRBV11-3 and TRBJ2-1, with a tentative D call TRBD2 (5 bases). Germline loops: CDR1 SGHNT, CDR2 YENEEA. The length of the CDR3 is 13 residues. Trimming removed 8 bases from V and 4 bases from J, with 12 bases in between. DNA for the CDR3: TGTGCCAGCCTCGGACTGGGATACAATGAGCAGTTCTTC. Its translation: CASLGLGYNEQFF. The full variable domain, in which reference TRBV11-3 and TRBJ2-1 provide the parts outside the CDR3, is EAGVVQSPRYKIIEKKQPVAFWCNPISGHNTLYWYLQNLGQGPELLIRYENEEAVDDSQLPKDRFSAERLKGVDSTLKIQPAELGDSAVYLCASLGLGYNEQFFGPGTRLTVL.

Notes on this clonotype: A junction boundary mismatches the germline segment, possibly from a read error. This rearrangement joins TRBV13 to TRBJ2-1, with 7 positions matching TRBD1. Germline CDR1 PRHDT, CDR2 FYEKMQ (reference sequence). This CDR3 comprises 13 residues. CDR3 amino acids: CASGSDRYTEQFF. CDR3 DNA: TGTGCCAGCGGATCGGACAGGTACACTGAGCAGTTCTTC.

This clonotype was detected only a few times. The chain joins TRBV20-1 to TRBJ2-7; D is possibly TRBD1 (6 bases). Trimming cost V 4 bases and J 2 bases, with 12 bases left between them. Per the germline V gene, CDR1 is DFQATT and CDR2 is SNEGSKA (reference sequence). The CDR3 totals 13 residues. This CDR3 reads CSANGDTPYEQYF. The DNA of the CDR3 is TGCAGTGCTAACGGGGACACCCCCTACGAGCAGTACTTC.